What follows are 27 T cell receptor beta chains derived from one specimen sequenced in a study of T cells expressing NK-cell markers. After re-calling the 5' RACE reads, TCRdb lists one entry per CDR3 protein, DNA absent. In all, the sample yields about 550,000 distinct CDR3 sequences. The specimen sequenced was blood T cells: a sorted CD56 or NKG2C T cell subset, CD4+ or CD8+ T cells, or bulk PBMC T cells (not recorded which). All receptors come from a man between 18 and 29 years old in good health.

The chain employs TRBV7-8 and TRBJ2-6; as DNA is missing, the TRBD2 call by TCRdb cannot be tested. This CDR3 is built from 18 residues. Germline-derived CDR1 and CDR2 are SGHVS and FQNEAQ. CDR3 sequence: CASRGTVAGDSGANVLTF.

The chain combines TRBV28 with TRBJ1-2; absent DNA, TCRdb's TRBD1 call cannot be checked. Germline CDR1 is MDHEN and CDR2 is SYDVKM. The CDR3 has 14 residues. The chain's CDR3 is CASSLPGAPFGYTF.

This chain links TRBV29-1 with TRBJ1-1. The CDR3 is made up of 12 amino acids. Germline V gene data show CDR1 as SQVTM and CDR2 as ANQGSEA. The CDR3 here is CSVAGANTEAFF.

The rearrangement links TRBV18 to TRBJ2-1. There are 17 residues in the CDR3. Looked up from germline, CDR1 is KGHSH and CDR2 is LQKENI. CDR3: CASSPPFGGRSYNEQFF.

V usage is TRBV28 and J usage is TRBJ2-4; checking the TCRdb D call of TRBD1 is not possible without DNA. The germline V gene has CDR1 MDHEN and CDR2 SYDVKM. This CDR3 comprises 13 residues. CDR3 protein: CASSRGTPEIQYF. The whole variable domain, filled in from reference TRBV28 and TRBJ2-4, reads DVKVTQSSRYLVKRTGEKVFLECVQDMDHENMFWYRQDPGLGLRLIYFSYDVKMKEKGDIPEGYSVSREKKERFSLILESASTNQTSMYLCASSRGTPEIQYFGAGTRLSVL.

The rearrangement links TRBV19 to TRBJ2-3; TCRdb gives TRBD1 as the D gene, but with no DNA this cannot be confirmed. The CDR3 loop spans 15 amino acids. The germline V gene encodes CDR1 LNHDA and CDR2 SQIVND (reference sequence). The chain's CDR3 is CASSISTGVSNTQYF.

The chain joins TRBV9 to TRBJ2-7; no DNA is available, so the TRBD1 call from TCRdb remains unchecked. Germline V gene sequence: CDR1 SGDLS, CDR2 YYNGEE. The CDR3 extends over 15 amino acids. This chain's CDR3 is CASSVSGAFSYEQYF.

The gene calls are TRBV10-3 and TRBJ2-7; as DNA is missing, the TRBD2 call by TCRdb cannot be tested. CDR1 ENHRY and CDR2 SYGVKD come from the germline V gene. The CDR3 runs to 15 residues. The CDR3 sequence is CAIRPSPGLEYEQYF.

The chain's CDR3 is CASGLVASGLETQYF. The V call is TRBV12-5, the J call TRBJ2-5; TCRdb's assignment of TRBD2 cannot be checked, as there is no DNA. The germline V gene encodes CDR1 LGHNT and CDR2 FRNRAP. The CDR3 is 15 amino acids.

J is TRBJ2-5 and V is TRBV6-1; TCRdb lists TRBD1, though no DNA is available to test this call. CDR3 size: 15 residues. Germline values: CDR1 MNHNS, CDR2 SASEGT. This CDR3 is CASSTPVEYQETQYF.

This CDR3 reads CAWRNPGGTYGYTF. The chain carries TRBV30 and TRBJ1-2; TCRdb proposes TRBD1, but this gene call is untestable without DNA. This CDR3 is built from 14 residues. Germline CDR1 is GTSNPN and CDR2 is SVGIG (reference sequence).

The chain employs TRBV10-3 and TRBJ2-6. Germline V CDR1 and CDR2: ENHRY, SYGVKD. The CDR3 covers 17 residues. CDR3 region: CAISEGPLTSGANVLTF.

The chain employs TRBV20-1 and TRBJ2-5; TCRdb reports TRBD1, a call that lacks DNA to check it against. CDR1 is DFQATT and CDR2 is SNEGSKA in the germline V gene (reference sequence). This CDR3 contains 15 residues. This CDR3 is CSANLGTYSGETQYF.

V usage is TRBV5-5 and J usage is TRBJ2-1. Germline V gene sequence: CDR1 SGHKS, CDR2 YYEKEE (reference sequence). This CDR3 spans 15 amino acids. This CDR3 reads CASSLVGGLYNEQFF.

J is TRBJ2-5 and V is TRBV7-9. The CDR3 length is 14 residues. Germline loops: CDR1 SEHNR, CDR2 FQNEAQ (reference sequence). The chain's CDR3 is CASSLAEIQETQYF.

The CDR3 here is CASSLIGTPGETQYF. V usage is TRBV12-3 or TRBV12-4 and J usage is TRBJ2-5; the D gene TCRdb calls, TRBD1, cannot be checked with no DNA. CDR3 length: 15 amino acids.

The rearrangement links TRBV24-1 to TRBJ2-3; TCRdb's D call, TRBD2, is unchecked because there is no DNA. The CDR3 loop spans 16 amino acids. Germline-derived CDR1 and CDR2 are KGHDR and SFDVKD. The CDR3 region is CATSDIAGVRTDTQYF.

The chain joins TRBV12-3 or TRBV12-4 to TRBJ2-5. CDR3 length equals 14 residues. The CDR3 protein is CASSFYRDQETQYF.

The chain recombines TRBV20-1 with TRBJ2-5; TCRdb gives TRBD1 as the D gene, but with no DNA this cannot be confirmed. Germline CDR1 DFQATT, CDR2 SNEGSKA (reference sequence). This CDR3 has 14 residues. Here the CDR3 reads CSARRTGVGETQYF.

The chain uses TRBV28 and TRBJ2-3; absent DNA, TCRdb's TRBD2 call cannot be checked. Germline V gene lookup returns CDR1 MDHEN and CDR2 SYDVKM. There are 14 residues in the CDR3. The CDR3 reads CASSTPGLAGTQYF.

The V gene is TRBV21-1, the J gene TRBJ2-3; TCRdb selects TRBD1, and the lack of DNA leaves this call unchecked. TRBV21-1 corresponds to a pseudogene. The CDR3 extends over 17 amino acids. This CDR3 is CASSKDKKGESTDTQYF.

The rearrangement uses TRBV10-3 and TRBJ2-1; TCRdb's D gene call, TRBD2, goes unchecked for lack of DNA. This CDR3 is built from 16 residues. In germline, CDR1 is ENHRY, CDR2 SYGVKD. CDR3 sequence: CAISESGLAGVNEQFF.

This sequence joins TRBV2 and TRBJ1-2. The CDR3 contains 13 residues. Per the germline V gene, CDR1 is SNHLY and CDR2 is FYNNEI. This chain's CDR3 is CASGELREYGYTF. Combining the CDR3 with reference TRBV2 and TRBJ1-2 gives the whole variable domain EPEVTQTPSHQVTQMGQEVILRCVPISNHLYFYWYRQILGQKVEFLVSFYNNEISEKSEIFDDQFSVERPDGSNFTLKIRSTKLEDSAMYFCASGELREYGYTFGSGTRLTVV.

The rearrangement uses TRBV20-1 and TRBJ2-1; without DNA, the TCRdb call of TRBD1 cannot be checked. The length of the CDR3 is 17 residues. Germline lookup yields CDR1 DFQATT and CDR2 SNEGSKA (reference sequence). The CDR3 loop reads CSARDQFGGLRYNEQFF.

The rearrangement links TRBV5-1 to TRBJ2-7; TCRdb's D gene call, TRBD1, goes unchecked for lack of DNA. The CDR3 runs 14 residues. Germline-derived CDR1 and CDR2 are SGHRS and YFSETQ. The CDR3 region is CASSRTRAVGEQYF. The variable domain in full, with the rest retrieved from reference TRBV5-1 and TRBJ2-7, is KAGVTQTPRYLIKTRGQQVTLSCSPISGHRSVSWYQQTPGQGLQFLFEYFSETQRNKGNFPGRFSGRQFSNSRSEMNVSTLELGDSALYLCASSRTRAVGEQYFGPGTRLTVT.

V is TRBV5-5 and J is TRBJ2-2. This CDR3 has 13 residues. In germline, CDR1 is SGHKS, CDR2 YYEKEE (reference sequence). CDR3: CASSLEVTGELFF. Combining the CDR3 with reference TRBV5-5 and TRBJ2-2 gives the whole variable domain DAGVTQSPTHLIKTRGQQVTLRCSPISGHKSVSWYQQVLGQGPQFIFQYYEKEERGRGNFPDRFSARQFPNYSSELNVNALLLGDSALYLCASSLEVTGELFFGEGSRLTVL.

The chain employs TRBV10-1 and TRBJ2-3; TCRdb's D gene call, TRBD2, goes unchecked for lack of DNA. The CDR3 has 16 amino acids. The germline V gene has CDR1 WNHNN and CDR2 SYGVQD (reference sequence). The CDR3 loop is CASSELAGGSTDTQYF.